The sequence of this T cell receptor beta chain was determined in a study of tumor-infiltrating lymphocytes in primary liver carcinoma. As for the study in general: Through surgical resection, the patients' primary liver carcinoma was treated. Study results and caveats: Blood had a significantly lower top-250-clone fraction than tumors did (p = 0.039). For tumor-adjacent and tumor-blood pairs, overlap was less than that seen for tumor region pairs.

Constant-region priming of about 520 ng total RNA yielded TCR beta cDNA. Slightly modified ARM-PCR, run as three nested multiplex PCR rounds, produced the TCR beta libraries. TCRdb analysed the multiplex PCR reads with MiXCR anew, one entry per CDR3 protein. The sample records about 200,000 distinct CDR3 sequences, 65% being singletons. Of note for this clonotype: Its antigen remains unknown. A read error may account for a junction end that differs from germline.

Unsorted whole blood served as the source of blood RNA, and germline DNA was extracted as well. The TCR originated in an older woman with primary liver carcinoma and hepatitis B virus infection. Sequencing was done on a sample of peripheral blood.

In nucleotides, the CDR3 is TGTGCCAACAGCTTCCTACTAGCGGGGATCAATGAGCAGTTCTTC. This gives the protein CANSFLLAGINEQFF. V usage is TRBV7-9 and J usage is TRBJ2-1, with 10 bases that match TRBD2. CDR1 and CDR2 from the germline V gene are SEHNR and FQNEAQ (reference sequence). The CDR3 sequence is 15 residues long. Full variable domain (missing parts from reference TRBV7-9 and TRBJ2-1): DTGVSQNPRHKITKRGQNVTFRCDPISEHNRLYWYRQTLGQGPEFLTYFQNEAQLEKSRLLSDRFSAERPKGSFSTLEIQRTEQGDSAMYLCANSFLLAGINEQFFGPGTRLTVL.